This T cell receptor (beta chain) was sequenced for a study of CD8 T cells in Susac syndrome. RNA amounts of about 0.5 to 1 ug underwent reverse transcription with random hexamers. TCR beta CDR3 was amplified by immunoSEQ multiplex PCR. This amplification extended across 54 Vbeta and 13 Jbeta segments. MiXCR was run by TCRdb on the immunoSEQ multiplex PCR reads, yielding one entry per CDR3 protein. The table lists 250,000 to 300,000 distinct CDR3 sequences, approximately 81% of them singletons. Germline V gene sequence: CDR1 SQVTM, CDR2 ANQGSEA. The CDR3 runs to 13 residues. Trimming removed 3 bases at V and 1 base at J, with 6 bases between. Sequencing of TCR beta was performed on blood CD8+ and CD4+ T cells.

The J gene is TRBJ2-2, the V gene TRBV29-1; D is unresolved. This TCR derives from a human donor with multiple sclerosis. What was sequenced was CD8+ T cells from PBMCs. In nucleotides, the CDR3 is TGCAGCGTTGACAGCGTGAACACCGGGGAGCTGTTTTTT. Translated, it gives CSVDSVNTGELFF.